The text below deals with one TCR beta chain. Its antigen is not yet known. The record has no base qualities; no much larger clone is one base away. The record originates from a study of blood T cell repertoires in COVID-19 (dated by TCRdb to the early 2020s). With respect to the entire study: The collaborator samples originated in the United States, Italy and Spain and spanned the acute and convalescent phases of COVID-19. The material from the prospective study consisted of cDNA or gDNA derived from T cells, B-cell-depleted T cells, or PBMCs. Deeply sampled blood TCRbeta repertoires from subjects exposed to, actively infected with, or recovered from COVID-19 were included in the dataset. A freely available public database, intended as a resource for researchers studying the immune response to SARS-CoV-2, is where the repertoires were released. Samples came from the ongoing ImmuneRACE study (first 160 participants) plus 1,254 subjects from 6 global collaborators. A de-identified subject ID, COVID-19 status, age in years and sex were almost always included in the sample metadata. Where available, HLA class I and class II types were taken from metadata supplied by the sample provider and were not determined by assay-based typing.

The CDR3 contains 14 residues, cysteine and phenylalanine counted. The CDR3 DNA has 42 bases and is translated from base 1. Trimming at the junction amounts to 6 bases on V and 0 bases on J, and the germline ends lie 9 bases apart. The CDR1 and CDR2 encoded by the germline V gene (reference sequence) are WNHNN and SYGVQD. Each collaborating institution followed its own protocols to collect whole blood in K2EDTA tubes. For TCRbeta analysis, collaborator samples were shipped as frozen whole blood, as isolated PBMCs, or as DNA extracted from either sample type. What the work shows at the level of the full study, not this receptor alone: How much clinical and demographic metadata was included differed by source and by participant, and the metadata was provided uncurated.

The immunoSEQ Assay, a bias-controlled multiplex PCR, was used to amplify TCRbeta CDR3 regions from genomic DNA. The authors' pipeline ran thus. Within the assay, amplification of reference gene primers was used to estimate how many nucleated cells each sample contained. To quantify the absolute abundance of each unique TCRbeta CDR3 rearrangement, sequence reads were collapsed and filtered. For each sample, productive Simpson clonality was calculated as the square root of Simpson's diversity index over productive rearrangements. TCRdb carries this immuneACCESS record with in-frame sequences only. Its versions omit some clonotypes, under half of them owing to an unresolved V gene in the studies checked, with the rest unexplained. V and J calls and clone size come straight from that table; D and trimming were deduced from the DNA. The sample includes around 300,000 clones, with roughly 90% observed a single time. 3% of the sample goes to the ten largest clones.

The sequenced sample consisted of peripheral blood. Recombination connected TRBV10-1 to TRBJ2-4; too little of a D gene remains to name it. The clonotype originates from a young woman with active or convalescent COVID-19. The CDR3 protein: CASSEELAKNIQYF. The sequenced DNA is TGCGCCAGCAGCGAGGAACTAGCCAAAAACATTCAGTACTTC.